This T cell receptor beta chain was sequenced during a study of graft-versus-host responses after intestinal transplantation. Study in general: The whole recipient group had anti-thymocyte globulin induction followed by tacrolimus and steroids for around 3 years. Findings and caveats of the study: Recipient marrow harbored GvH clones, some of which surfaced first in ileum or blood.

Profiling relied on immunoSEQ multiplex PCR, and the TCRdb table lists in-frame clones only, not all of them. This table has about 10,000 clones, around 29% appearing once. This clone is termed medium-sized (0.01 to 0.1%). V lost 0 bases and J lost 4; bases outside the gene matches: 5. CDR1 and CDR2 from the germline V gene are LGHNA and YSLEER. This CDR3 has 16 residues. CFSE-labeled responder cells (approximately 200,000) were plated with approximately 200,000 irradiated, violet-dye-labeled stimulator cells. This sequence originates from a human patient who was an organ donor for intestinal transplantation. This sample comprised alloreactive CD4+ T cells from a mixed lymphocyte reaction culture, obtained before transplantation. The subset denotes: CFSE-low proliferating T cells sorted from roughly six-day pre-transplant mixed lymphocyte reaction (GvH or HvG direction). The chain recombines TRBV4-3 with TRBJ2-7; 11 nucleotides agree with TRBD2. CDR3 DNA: TGCGCCAGCAGCCAAGACCTAACTAGCGGGGGATACGAGCAGTACTTC. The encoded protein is CASSQDLTSGGYEQYF.